These T cell receptor beta chains were read from a single sample in a study of tumor-infiltrating lymphocytes in primary liver carcinoma. MiXCR was run by TCRdb on the multiplex PCR reads, yielding one entry per CDR3 protein. The sample consists of about 350,000 distinct CDR3 sequences, roughly two thirds of them appearing once. The sample taken for sequencing was peripheral blood. These receptors all come from a man aged 35-49 years with primary liver carcinoma and hepatitis B virus infection. The CDR3 runs from the conserved cysteine through the conserved F or W. The D gene is left open where the match is weak. A row's size may be missing; if present it is once, few, many or a size class.

d_gene: .; abundance: .; v_gene: TRBV28; j_gene: TRBJ1-3; CDR3nt: TGTGCCAGCTTCTCCGCGGGGGAGGATGGAAACACCATATATTTT; CDR3aa: CASFSAGEDGNTIYF
d_gene: TRBD1; abundance: few; v_gene: TRBV2; j_gene: TRBJ2-2; CDR3nt: TGTGCCAGCAGTGAATTGGGACAGGGGGCCGGCGGGGAGCTGTTTTTT; CDR3aa: CASSELGQGAGGELFF
d_gene: TRBD2; abundance: .; v_gene: TRBV6-6; j_gene: TRBJ2-3; CDR3nt: TGTGCCAGCAGTTCCGACCTTAGCGGGCGAGCTCTAATAGATACGCAGTATTTT; CDR3aa: CASSSDLSGRALIDTQYF
d_gene: .; abundance: .; v_gene: TRBV21-1; j_gene: TRBJ1-6; CDR3nt: TGTGCCAGCAGATCCTCTGCCGGGACAGCGCGAGACTTGCGAAATTCACCCCTCCACTTT; CDR3aa: CASRSSAGTARDLRNSPLHF
d_gene: TRBD1; abundance: .; v_gene: TRBV6-6; j_gene: TRBJ1-5; CDR3nt: TGTGCCAGCAGTCCCATCGAGGGGGCAGCTACTAGCAATCAGTCCCAGCATTTT; CDR3aa: CASSPIEGAATSNQSQHF
d_gene: TRBD2; abundance: few; v_gene: TRBV11-2; j_gene: TRBJ2-3; CDR3nt: TGTGCCATCTCTAGCGGGGCTAGTACAGATACGCAGTATTTT; CDR3aa: CAISSGASTDTQYF
d_gene: .; abundance: .; v_gene: TRBV6-5; j_gene: TRBJ2-7; CDR3nt: TGTGCCAGCAGCTACTCCTGCAGAAACTCCTACGAGCAGTACTTC; CDR3aa: CASSYSCRNSYEQYF
d_gene: .; abundance: once; v_gene: TRBV6-1; j_gene: TRBJ1-6; CDR3nt: TGTGCCAGCACTGCTATGGGCTCCTATAATTCACCCCTCCACTTT; CDR3aa: CASTAMGSYNSPLHF
d_gene: .; abundance: .; v_gene: TRBV11-2; j_gene: TRBJ2-3; CDR3nt: TGTGCCAGCAGCCTTGGGGACATCAATCAGCCCCAGTATTTT; CDR3aa: CASSLGDINQPQYF
d_gene: .; abundance: .; v_gene: TRBV11-1; j_gene: TRBJ2-3; CDR3nt: TGTGCCATCAGCTTCCCCACAGTGGGAGGCCCAGATACGCAGTATTTT; CDR3aa: CAISFPTVGGPDTQYF
d_gene: .; abundance: few; v_gene: TRBV10-2; j_gene: TRBJ2-3; CDR3nt: TGCGCCAGCAGTAAACCTGGGGCTAGCACAGATACGCAGTATTTT; CDR3aa: CASSKPGASTDTQYF
d_gene: TRBD1; abundance: .; v_gene: TRBV10-3; j_gene: TRBJ2-7; CDR3nt: TGTGCCTTCAGCAGGGGGTACGAGCAGTACTTC; CDR3aa: CAFSRGYEQYF
d_gene: .; abundance: many; v_gene: TRBV4-3; j_gene: TRBJ1-2; CDR3nt: TGCGCCAGCAGCCAAGCCAACGATGGGGGGCTATACTATGGCTACACCTTC; CDR3aa: CASSQANDGGLYYGYTF
d_gene: TRBD2; abundance: .; v_gene: TRBV10-3; j_gene: TRBJ2-1; CDR3nt: TGTGCCATCATACACCTAGCGGGCCCATACAATGGGCAGTTCTTC; CDR3aa: CAIIHLAGPYNGQFF
d_gene: .; abundance: few; v_gene: TRBV6-2/TRBV6-3; j_gene: TRBJ2-7; CDR3nt: TGTGCCAGCAGTTATTCCCGTGACGGGAGTTTGGGGGACCTTACCTACGAGCAGTACTTC; CDR3aa: CASSYSRDGSLGDLTYEQYF
d_gene: TRBD2; abundance: .; v_gene: TRBV28; j_gene: TRBJ2-1; CDR3nt: TGTGCCAGCCATTTAGCGGGAGATGTCAATGAGCAGTTCTTC; CDR3aa: CASHLAGDVNEQFF
d_gene: TRBD1; abundance: few; v_gene: TRBV6-6; j_gene: TRBJ1-5; CDR3nt: TGTGCCAGCAGTCGACAGGGTGGCTATCAGCCCCAGCATTTT; CDR3aa: CASSRQGGYQPQHF
d_gene: .; abundance: .; v_gene: TRBV7-2; j_gene: TRBJ2-2; CDR3nt: TGTGCCAGCAGCTTAGCGCTGGGACCCGGGGAGCTGTTTTTT; CDR3aa: CASSLALGPGELFF
d_gene: .; abundance: many; v_gene: TRBV12-3/TRBV12-4; j_gene: TRBJ2-1; CDR3nt: TGTGCCAGCAGACGTCAGTCGGTTGTGGACAATGAGCAGTTCTTC; CDR3aa: CASRRQSVVDNEQFF
d_gene: TRBD1; abundance: .; v_gene: TRBV11-2; j_gene: TRBJ2-7; CDR3nt: TGTGCCAACAGAGCCCGACCGGGACAGGGTTCCTACAAGCAGTACTTC; CDR3aa: CANRARPGQGSYKQYF
d_gene: .; abundance: .; v_gene: TRBV11-2; j_gene: TRBJ2-3; CDR3nt: TGTGCCAGCAGCTTAAAGGCAGGGTGTGCCACAGATACGCAGTATTTT; CDR3aa: CASSLKAGCATDTQYF
d_gene: TRBD1; abundance: .; v_gene: TRBV11-2; j_gene: TRBJ2-7; CDR3nt: TGTGGCATCAGTCCCCCATTGACAGGGGACTACGAGCAGTACTTC; CDR3aa: CGISPPLTGDYEQYF
d_gene: .; abundance: .; v_gene: TRBV5-1; j_gene: TRBJ2-1; CDR3nt: TGCGCCAGCAGCTATTTGCGGAAGGGCTATGAGCAGTTCTTC; CDR3aa: CASSYLRKGYEQFF
d_gene: TRBD2; abundance: .; v_gene: TRBV10-2; j_gene: TRBJ2-1; CDR3nt: TGCGCCAGCCCCAGGCCAGGGCTAGCGGGAGAAGGGTACAATGAGCAGTTCTTC; CDR3aa: CASPRPGLAGEGYNEQFF
d_gene: .; abundance: .; v_gene: TRBV4-2; j_gene: TRBJ2-6; CDR3nt: TGCGCCAGCAGCCAAGGTTCAGGGACTGGGGTCAACGTCCTGACTTTC; CDR3aa: CASSQGSGTGVNVLTF
d_gene: .; abundance: few; v_gene: TRBV6-5; j_gene: TRBJ2-5; CDR3nt: TGTGCCAGCAGTCCCCTGAGGGGGGGGGAGACCCAGTACTTC; CDR3aa: CASSPLRGGETQYF
d_gene: .; abundance: .; v_gene: TRBV4-1; j_gene: TRBJ1-2; CDR3nt: TGCGCCAACAGCGAAGACGGTGACTATGGCTACACCTTC; CDR3aa: CANSEDGDYGYTF
d_gene: .; abundance: .; v_gene: TRBV11-2; j_gene: TRBJ1-1; CDR3nt: TGTGCCAGCAGTACAAGGGCGGACATTGAAGCTTTCTTT; CDR3aa: CASSTRADIEAFF